A single sample gave rise to the 10 T cell receptor beta chains below, sequenced in a study of T-cell memory formation after mild COVID-19. TCRdb redid the calling of the 5' RACE reads with MiXCR, one entry per CDR3 protein. Found here are 250,000 to 350,000 distinct CDR3 sequences, 15% to 20% of them singletons; the top ten hold about a fifth. The sample was PBMCs or a T cell subset sorted from them (not recorded which). The receptors derive from a young man who had mild COVID-19 (a few samples of this study predate the infection). Cell type and time point are not known.

This clonotype was seen a handful of times. This rearrangement joins TRBV5-4 to TRBJ2-1; TRBD1 or TRBD2 may be the D gene (7 bases each). The V end was cut by 1 base, the J end by 3 bases, with 14 bases between. CDR3 length: 16 residues. Germline V gene lookup returns CDR1 SGHNT and CDR2 YYREEE (reference sequence). Here the CDR3 reads CASSLTGEGVYNEQFF. CDR3 nucleotide sequence: TGTGCCAGCAGCTTGACAGGGGAGGGCGTCTACAATGAGCAGTTCTTC. The whole variable domain, remainder taken from reference TRBV5-4 and TRBJ2-1, is ETGVTQSPTHLIKTRGQQVTLRCSSQSGHNTVSWYQQALGQGPQFIFQYYREEENGRGNFPPRFSGLQFPNYSSELNVNALELDDSALYLCASSLTGEGVYNEQFFGPGTRLTVL.

The genes are TRBV3-1 and TRBJ1-4; 7 nucleotides match TRBD1. V lost 6 bases and J lost 7; bases outside the gene matches: 11. Germline V gives CDR1 LGHDT, CDR2 YNNKEL (reference sequence). This CDR3 spans 15 amino acids. The CDR3 spells CASSSRPRGSEKLFF. The DNA of the CDR3 is TGTGCCAGCAGTTCAAGGCCCAGGGGGAGTGAAAAACTGTTTTTT.

This clonotype appeared a few times. The chain combines TRBV20-1 with TRBJ1-1, with D perhaps matching TRBD1 (6 bases). CDR3 size: 15 residues. Germline CDR1 is DFQATT and CDR2 is SNEGSKA (reference sequence). The V and J ends lost 5 bases and 3 bases respectively, with 19 bases between them. As DNA, the CDR3 is TGCAGTGCTTTAACGGACAGACTCGGGGACACTGAAGCTTTCTTT. Its protein product is CSALTDRLGDTEAFF.

The chain carries TRBV28 and TRBJ1-2; D is perhaps TRBD1 (6 bases). V was trimmed by 6 bases and J by 4 bases, leaving 12 bases between them. The CDR3 length is 13 residues. The germline gives CDR1 MDHEN, CDR2 SYDVKM. The CDR3 bases are TGTGCCAGCAGGGCAGGACAGTCCTATGGCTACACCTTC. Encoded protein: CASRAGQSYGYTF.

This clonotype was seen a handful of times. The chain has TRBV20-1 and TRBJ1-1, with D tentatively TRBD1 (6 bases). The CDR3 is 12 residues long. CDR1 is DFQATT and CDR2 is SNEGSKA in the germline V gene (reference sequence). Trimming left V 2 bases short and J 7 bases short, with 11 bases between. CDR3 residues: CSARTQGSEAFF. The CDR3 region has the DNA TGCAGTGCTAGAACTCAGGGGAGTGAAGCTTTCTTT.

The chain joins TRBV10-3 to TRBJ2-7; 9 nucleotides line up with TRBD2. The ends lost 8 bases at V and 4 bases at J; junction bases unmatched: 3. CDR3 size: 12 residues. The V gene's germline CDR1 is ENHRY and CDR2 SYGVKD. This chain's CDR3 is CAIGGGVYEQYF. Written as DNA, the CDR3 is TGTGCCATCGGCGGGGGGGTATACGAGCAGTACTTC.

Written as DNA, the CDR3 is TGTGCCAGCTCGATCGATGGCGGGAACTATGGCTACACCTTC. This translates into CASSIDGGNYGYTF. The chain combines TRBV27 with TRBJ1-2; no firm D call. The CDR3 length is 14 residues. Trimming stripped 8 bases from V and 2 bases from J, with 15 bases between. CDR1 and CDR2 (germline): MNHEY, SMNVEV (reference sequence).

This clonotype was counted a few times. The chain carries TRBV27 and TRBJ2-3; 8 bases map to TRBD2. V lost 6 bases and J lost 1; bases outside the gene matches: 9. CDR1 is MNHEY, CDR2 SMNVEV, per germline (reference sequence). This CDR3 is built from 16 residues. Here the CDR3 DNA reads TGTGCCAGCAGACCTTACTTCGGGGGGGGCACAGATACGCAGTATTTT. Translated: CASRPYFGGGTDTQYF.

J is TRBJ2-2 and V is TRBV6-5, with D possibly TRBD2 on 6 matching bases. This CDR3 has 14 residues. V lost 7 bases and J 0 bases, leaving 9 bases between the germline ends. Germline CDR1 reads MNHEY; CDR2 reads SVGAGI. The chain's CDR3 is CASKAGPNTGELFF. DNA of the CDR3: TGTGCCAGCAAGGCGGGGCCGAACACCGGGGAGCTGTTTTTT.

This rearrangement joins TRBV5-6 to TRBJ1-6; 8 bases are a match to TRBD1. CDR3 size: 15 residues. The junction had 10 bases not matched to a gene; V was cut back by 5 bases and J by 9 bases. Germline CDR1 reads SGHDT; CDR2 reads YYEEEE. The CDR3 protein is CASRRRGQAGSPLHF. CDR3 coding DNA: TGTGCCAGCAGACGAAGGGGACAGGCCGGTTCACCCCTCCACTTT.